Below are 3 T cell receptor beta chains sequenced from a single sample in a study of T cells in Graves' hyperthyroidism and ophthalmopathy. TCR beta CDR3 regions were amplified from RNA. A set of HTBI primers served as the primers for a first-round RT-PCR of the TCR CDR3. TCRdb redid the calling of the multiplex PCR reads with MiXCR, one entry per CDR3 protein. The repertoire has hundreds of thousands of distinct CDR3 sequences, approximately 13% of them found once; the top ten carry around a tenth. Sequenced sample: blood. Every receptor here comes from a woman aged 18-29 years with Graves' hyperthyroidism.

The chain combines TRBV4-3 with TRBJ1-2; a weak D match, TRBD1 (5 bases). V was clipped by 0 bases and J by 8 bases, with 7 bases between them. The CDR3 length is 12 residues. The germline gives CDR1 LGHNA, CDR2 YSLEER. The CDR3 here is CASSQDRQGYTF. The CDR3 coding sequence is TGCGCCAGCAGCCAAGATCGACAGGGCTACACCTTC.

This clonotype was recorded at least ten times. The chain carries TRBV12-5 and TRBJ2-2, with 7 bases lining up with TRBD1. CDR1 and CDR2 from the germline V gene are LGHNT and FRNRAP. Losses at the gene ends were 4 bases for V and 1 base for J; bases not matched to a gene: 3. This CDR3 is built from 15 residues. The CDR3 DNA reads TGTGCTAGTGGTTGGGACAGCATGAACACCGGGGAGCTGTTTTTT. Its translation is CASGWDSMNTGELFF.

Comment on this clonotype: With a much larger clone just one base away, this may be a read error. J is TRBJ2-7 and V is TRBV28; D may match TRBD1 or TRBD2 (5 bases each). Germline CDR1 reads MDHEN; CDR2 reads SYDVKM. This CDR3 region has 13 residues. In DNA form, the CDR3 reads TGTGTCAGCAGTTTCGGGACCCACTACGAGCAGTACTTC. It is translated as CVSSFGTHYEQYF.